This T cell receptor beta chain was obtained from a study of vaccination effects on CD4 cells after COVID-19 (dated 2022 in TCRdb). As for the study more broadly: Two doses of either the BNT162b2 or the mRNA-1273 mRNA SARS-CoV-2 vaccine were administered to participants. Pre-vaccine samples from two convalescent patients were drawn 16 days and one week before the first dose, 142 and 148 days after COVID-19 diagnosis. In the study, cultures from other donors were sequenced using the Oncomine TCR Beta short-read assay on an Illumina iSeq 100. In both COVID-19 convalescent patients and infection-naive vaccine recipients, the study compared SARS-CoV-2 spike-specific CD4+ TCR repertoires from before mRNA vaccination with those from after it. Altogether, roughly 10 COVID-19 convalescent patients and a handful of SARS-CoV-2-naive healthy vaccine recipients made up the full study.

Library creation used the immunoSEQ multiplex PCR assay. TCR beta CDR3 sequencing was performed on DNA from the cultured, isolated CD4+ T cells. Per the source publication's procedure: Non-productive TCR sequences were discarded, and reads were trimmed to the CDR3 region, with only CDR3s of 7 or more amino acids retained. Antigen-specific clonotypes were identified using the MANAFEST web app by comparison of expansion in peptide wells against reference cultures. To be called positive, a clone needed expansion at FDR<0.05 compared with the reference and with all other wells, an odds ratio greater than 5, and a frequency greater than 0.1% in two replicate wells. Cross-reactive clonotypes were defined as significantly expanded in SARS-CoV-2 spike wells and in at least one common cold coronavirus spike condition. CDR3 similarity was assessed by Levenshtein distance using the stringdist R package, and unrooted trees were constructed with ape in R 3.6.1. In TCRdb, the immuneACCESS table is reduced to in-frame sequences with V and J assigned. These tables do not hold every clone; where another copy was compared, an unresolved V gene accounts for under half, and the others remain unexplained. V, J and clone size derive from that table, while D and trimming were established from the DNA sequence. The sample table shows approximately 70,000 clones, and under 85% are seen once. The ten top clones hold 5% of the sample.

With regard to this clone: Its antigen remains undetermined. No much larger clone exists at a distance of one base, and base qualities are not known.

CDR1 and CDR2, per the germline V gene, are KGHSH and LQKENI. The CDR3 holds 14 amino acids from the cysteine to the phenylalanine. Of all the DNA, just the CDR3 is kept, 42 bases in frame from base 1. Trimmed from V: 5 bases; trimmed from J: 2 bases; junction bases lacking a gene match: 4. To identify antigen-specific CD4+ T cell clonotypes by their expansion, the ViraFEST assay first stimulated PBMC with viral peptide pools and then applied TCR sequencing. After around eleven days of culture, CD4+ T cells were isolated with the EasySep CD4+ T cell isolation kit. Convalescent patients had PCR-confirmed SARS-CoV-2 infection between March and December 2020, before Alpha, Beta and Delta variants emerged in the United States. A few million PBMC per well were cultured in IMDM with roughly 5% human AB serum, roughly 10 IU/ml IL-2 and gentamicin, plus 10 ug/ml peptides. An HIV-1 Nef peptide pool served as the negative control culture condition. On days 3 and 7, half of the culture medium was replaced with fresh IL-2-containing medium. Each peptide stimulation condition was cultured in triplicate wells unless otherwise noted. Using Ficoll-Paque Plus gradient centrifugation, PBMC were separated from whole blood and then either used fresh or cryopreserved at -140C. The QIAamp micro DNA kit was used to extract genomic DNA from the cultured CD4+ T cells.

The research as a whole found: Among convalescent patients, the spike-reactive repertoire after vaccination was made up mainly of new vaccine-induced clones that were largely distinct from the clones induced by infection. Both infection-induced and vaccine-induced clones contracted markedly at late post-vaccination timepoints, which is consistent with waning T cell responses. The study was limited by a small number of convalescent patients, and early post-infection timepoints were lacking.

Here the chain combines TRBV18 and TRBJ2-7; 9 of the junction bases match TRBD1. This receptor was identified in a human donor who had a prior SARS-CoV-2 infection. The sample in question was CD4+ T cells from PBMCs cultured with HIV peptides, obtained before COVID-19 vaccination. This specimen's cell subset or site label, per the study, means: HIV-1 Nef peptide pool negative control/reference culture. The CDR3 has the sequence CASSRTGAAYEQYF. The nucleotide sequence reads as follows: TGTGCCAGCTCAAGGACAGGGGCGGCCTACGAGCAGTACTTC.